The rows below give T cell receptor beta chains drawn from one sample of a study of T cells in Graves' hyperthyroidism and ophthalmopathy. MiXCR, run by TCRdb on the multiplex PCR reads, gives a single entry per CDR3 protein. This sample has about 640,000 distinct CDR3 sequences, with under 25% found just once. Material for sequencing was blood. These receptors came from a man younger than 45 with Graves' ophthalmopathy. Each CDR3 is given with its conserved first and last residue. Each record gives: clone size, J gene, D gene, V gene, CDR3 protein, CDR3 DNA. D genes are given only for firm matches. Rows may omit the clone size; those that give it use once, few, many or a size class.

few	TRBJ1-5	.	TRBV7-8	CASSLEEGRNQPQHF	TGTGCCAGCAGCTTAGAGGAGGGGCGGAATCAGCCCCAGCATTTT
.	TRBJ2-7	.	TRBV29-1	CSVEWQGEQYF	TGCAGCGTTGAATGGCAGGGCGAGCAGTACTTC
.	TRBJ2-1	.	TRBV29-1	CSVETGRDEQFF	TGCAGCGTTGAAACAGGGCGGGATGAGCAGTTCTTC
few	TRBJ1-2	.	TRBV30	CAWSKGSVNYGYTF	TGTGCCTGGAGTAAAGGTAGTGTTAACTATGGCTACACCTTC
many	TRBJ2-7	.	TRBV7-2	CASSPVGGRTAYEQYF	TGTGCCAGCAGCCCGGTGGGGGGCAGGACAGCCTACGAGCAGTACTTC
few	TRBJ2-5	TRBD1	TRBV10-3	CAISEGGQGETQYF	TGTGCCATCAGTGAGGGGGGACAGGGAGAGACCCAGTACTTC
many	TRBJ2-4	TRBD2	TRBV5-1	CASSLAPAGENIQYF	TGCGCCAGCAGCTTGGCCCCAGCGGGGGAAAACATTCAGTACTTC
.	TRBJ2-1	.	TRBV28	CAQLDNEQFF	TGTGCTCAGCTCGACAATGAGCAGTTCTTC
.	TRBJ2-3	TRBD2	TRBV9	CASSVEGGSSTDTQYF	TGTGCCAGCAGCGTAGAAGGCGGGAGCTCGACAGATACGCAGTATTTT
.	TRBJ1-4	TRBD1	TRBV12-3/TRBV12-4	CASSFFLGTVENEKLFF	TGTGCCAGCAGTTTTTTTTTGGGGACAGTTGAGAATGAAAAACTGTTTTTT
few	TRBJ2-7	.	TRBV6-1	CASRDASSYEQYF	TGTGCCAGCAGGGATGCTAGCTCCTACGAGCAGTACTTC
.	TRBJ2-3	TRBD2	TRBV7-9	CASSPREGHPDTQYF	TGTGCCAGCAGCCCGCGGGAGGGCCACCCAGATACGCAGTATTTT
.	TRBJ1-2	TRBD1	TRBV11-3	CASRPSGQGIEGYTF	TGTGCCAGCAGACCTTCGGGACAGGGTATTGAGGGCTACACCTTC
.	TRBJ2-7	TRBD1	TRBV5-6	CASSSRQGPSYEQYF	TGTGCCAGCAGCTCCAGACAGGGACCCTCCTACGAGCAGTACTTC
many	TRBJ2-3	.	TRBV5-1	CASSLGSGRTDTQYF	TGCGCCAGCAGCTTGGGTAGCGGACGCACAGATACGCAGTATTTT
.	TRBJ2-7	.	TRBV11-2	CASSSPTRREQYF	TGTGCCAGCAGCTCTCCTACCAGGCGCGAGCAGTACTTC
few	TRBJ1-1	.	TRBV5-1	CASSSLDSLNTEAFF	TGCGCCAGCAGCTCTCTGGACAGCTTGAACACTGAAGCTTTCTTT
.	TRBJ2-4	TRBD2	TRBV5-8	CASNGLAGLAKNIQYF	TGTGCCAGCAACGGACTAGCGGGTTTAGCCAAAAACATTCAGTACTTC
.	TRBJ1-3	.	TRBV6-1	CAGSEARASGNTIYF	TGTGCCGGCAGTGAAGCCAGGGCCTCAGGAAACACCATATATTTT
few	TRBJ2-1	TRBD1	TRBV9	CASSVATGAYNEQFF	TGTGCCAGCAGCGTAGCGACAGGGGCCTACAATGAGCAGTTCTTC
few	TRBJ2-1	.	TRBV14	CASSPDLFYNEQFF	TGTGCCAGCAGCCCGGACCTATTCTACAATGAGCAGTTCTTC
few	TRBJ2-1	TRBD1	TRBV12-3/TRBV12-4	CASSSGQDEQFF	TGTGCCAGCAGTTCCGGACAGGATGAGCAGTTCTTC
.	TRBJ2-7	.	TRBV27	CASSFSGYYERYF	TGTGCCAGCAGTTTCTCGGGCTACTACGAGCGGTACTTC
many	TRBJ2-1	TRBD1	TRBV30	CAWDKTGYYNEQFF	TGTGCCTGGGACAAGACAGGGTACTACAATGAGCAGTTCTTC
many	TRBJ1-5	.	TRBV20-1	CSARDGSYSNQPQHF	TGCAGTGCTAGAGACGGGAGTTATAGCAATCAGCCCCAGCATTTT
.	TRBJ2-1	.	TRBV9	CASSVESASPGSYNEQFF	TGTGCCAGCAGCGTAGAATCGGCTAGCCCGGGGTCCTACAATGAGCAGTTCTTC
many	TRBJ1-3	.	TRBV28	CASSLGNSGNTIYF	TGTGCCAGCAGTTTGGGGAACTCTGGAAACACCATATATTTT
few	TRBJ1-5	.	TRBV6-6	CASSYSQARNQPQHF	TGTGCCAGCAGTTACTCACAGGCACGGAATCAGCCCCAGCATTTT
.	TRBJ2-2	TRBD2	TRBV12-3/TRBV12-4	CASSPVASGRIGTGELFF	TGTGCCAGCAGTCCCGTCGCTAGCGGGAGGATCGGAACCGGGGAGCTGTTTTTT
once	TRBJ2-3	TRBD1	TRBV24-1	CATSDPRKTGDFTDTQYF	TGTGCCACCAGTGACCCTAGAAAGACAGGGGATTTCACAGATACGCAGTATTTT
few	TRBJ2-2	.	TRBV6-4	CASTPGWGNTGELFF	TGTGCCAGCACCCCAGGTTGGGGAAACACCGGGGAGCTGTTTTTT
few	TRBJ2-7	TRBD2	TRBV19	CASSTGTSGTYEQYF	TGTGCCAGTAGTACTGGGACTAGCGGGACCTACGAGCAGTACTTC
.	TRBJ1-3	.	TRBV12-3/TRBV12-4	CASSPDRGNTIYF	TGTGCCAGCAGTCCTGACAGGGGAAACACCATATATTTT
few	TRBJ1-2	.	TRBV27	CASSPIRQNYGYTF	TGTGCCAGCAGTCCCATCCGTCAGAACTATGGCTACACCTTC
.	TRBJ2-1	.	TRBV6-1	CASSHDYNNEQFF	TGTGCCAGCAGCCACGACTACAACAATGAGCAGTTCTTC
many	TRBJ1-5	.	TRBV7-2	CASSLSTGSGQPQHF	TGTGCCAGCAGCTTATCTACGGGCTCAGGTCAGCCCCAGCATTTT
many	TRBJ2-7	.	TRBV28	CASKRAGSSYEQYF	TGTGCCAGCAAAAGGGCGGGCAGCTCCTACGAGCAGTACTTC
few	TRBJ2-1	.	TRBV19	CASNGGRSYNEQFF	TGTGCCAGTAATGGGGGGCGATCCTACAATGAGCAGTTCTTC
.	TRBJ1-2	.	TRBV11-2	CASSRTERYGYTF	TGTGCCAGCAGCCGCACAGAACGCTATGGCTACACCTTC
few	TRBJ1-5	.	TRBV6-2/TRBV6-3	CASCDRFNQPQHF	TGTGCCAGCTGTGACAGGTTTAATCAGCCCCAGCATTTT
many	TRBJ2-7	.	TRBV6-2/TRBV6-3	CASSFSGRYEQYF	TGTGCCAGCAGTTTTAGCGGAAGGTACGAGCAGTACTTC
.	TRBJ2-1	.	TRBV20-1	CSASPDSSSYNEQFF	TGCAGTGCTAGCCCGGACTCAAGCTCCTACAATGAGCAGTTCTTC
few	TRBJ2-2	.	TRBV7-9	CASSSQGDGELFF	TGTGCCAGCAGCTCCCAGGGAGACGGGGAGCTGTTTTTT
few	TRBJ1-1	TRBD1	TRBV4-1	CASSQSGLDRAAAFF	TGCGCCAGCAGCCAATCTGGCCTAGACAGGGCCGCAGCTTTCTTT
.	TRBJ1-2	.	TRBV18	CASSPGGSPLNYGYTF	TGTGCCAGCTCACCGGGTGGAAGTCCCCTCAACTATGGCTACACCTTC
.	TRBJ2-5	.	TRBV6-1	CASSPLIQEAQYF	TGTGCCAGCAGCCCTCTAATCCAAGAGGCCCAGTACTTC
few	TRBJ1-2	TRBD1	TRBV5-1	CASSLGHSGQLYGYTF	TGCGCCAGCAGCTTGGGACATTCGGGACAGCTATATGGCTACACCTTC
few	TRBJ2-5	.	TRBV3-1	CASRRSETQYF	TGTGCCAGCAGACGTTCGGAGACCCAGTACTTC
.	TRBJ2-7	TRBD1	TRBV5-1	CSSSLAGTATYEQYF	TGCTCCAGCAGCTTGGCTGGGACAGCCACCTACGAGCAGTACTTC
.	TRBJ2-7	TRBD2	TRBV6-1	CASSETSAAYEQYF	TGTGCCAGCTCAGAGACTAGCGCTGCCTACGAGCAGTACTTC
many	TRBJ2-1	TRBD2	TRBV12-3/TRBV12-4	CASSLHGLAGGNEQFF	TGTGCCAGCAGTCTCCACGGACTAGCGGGAGGCAATGAGCAGTTCTTC